The T cell receptor beta chain under discussion was sequenced for a study of radiotherapy plus CTLA-4 blockade in lung cancer. Turning to the study itself: Disease control reached around 30%, with objective responses in under 20%. Study findings and constraints: The best prediction of response reportedly came from early blood T cell clone dynamics, with interferon-beta. After radiotherapy and ipilimumab, tumor-derived clones expanded in peripheral blood.

The assay was immunoSEQ multiplex PCR, and TCRdb's table has in-frame clones only and misses some. The sample yields roughly 50,000 clones, roughly 88% seen once. Focal radiation was given together with CTLA-4 blockade (ipilimumab) to patients with chemo-refractory metastatic non-small-cell lung cancer. To note about this clone: Its antigen is not known.

The CDR3 has 14 residues. The ends were cut back, 1 base at V and 6 bases at J, with 13 bases in the middle. Germline CDR1 KGHSH, CDR2 LQKENI. V and J are TRBV18 and TRBJ2-7; D is uncertain. The material was peripheral blood, obtained from a patient treated with radiotherapy plus ipilimumab. The source is a human donor with non-small cell lung cancer whose response to radiotherapy plus ipilimumab could not be evaluated. This CDR3 is CASSPRAKGTEQYF. The DNA for the CDR3 is TGTGCCAGCTCACCACGGGCTAAAGGTACCGAGCAGTACTTC.